A selection of T cell receptor beta chains follows, all from one sample in a study of shared clonotypes between healthy human individuals. Data came from immunoSEQ multiplex PCR; TCRdb stores just in-frame clones and leaves some out. Counted here are millions of clones, approximately 92% occurring once; the ten biggest clones make up 0.11% to 0.15%. The sequencing input was naive CD4+ T cells sorted from blood. The receptors were sampled from a man younger than 35 in good health. The CDR3 runs from the conserved cysteine through the conserved F or W. D genes are given only for firm matches. Rows give clone size only sometimes, using once, few, many, or a class for an expanded clone.

clone_size: NA
v_call: TRBV11-1
d_call: NA
j_call: TRBJ1-6
cdr3_nt: TGTGCCAGCAGCTTCCCGGGTTCACCCCTCCACTTT
cdr3_aa: CASSFPGSPLHF

clone_size: NA
v_call: TRBV4-1
d_call: TRBD2
j_call: TRBJ2-1
cdr3_nt: TGCGCCAGCAGCCAAGATCGACTTGGGACTACGCAGTTCTTC
cdr3_aa: CASSQDRLGTTQFF

clone_size: once
v_call: TRBV6-5
d_call: NA
j_call: TRBJ2-5
cdr3_nt: TGTGCCAGCGGCCAGGCGGAGACCCAGTACTTC
cdr3_aa: CASGQAETQYF

clone_size: NA
v_call: TRBV28
d_call: NA
j_call: TRBJ1-2
cdr3_nt: TGTGCCAGCAGTGAAATGAGAAGCTATGGCTACACCTTC
cdr3_aa: CASSEMRSYGYTF

clone_size: few
v_call: TRBV19
d_call: NA
j_call: TRBJ1-2
cdr3_nt: TGTGCCAGTAATAAGGGGGGAGATGGCTACACCTTC
cdr3_aa: CASNKGGDGYTF

clone_size: few
v_call: TRBV30
d_call: TRBD1
j_call: TRBJ1-2
cdr3_nt: TGTGCCTGGAGTGTAGGGACAGGGGGCAGCGGCTACACCTTC
cdr3_aa: CAWSVGTGGSGYTF

clone_size: NA
v_call: TRBV9
d_call: NA
j_call: TRBJ2-2
cdr3_nt: TGTGCCAGCAGTCCGACAGGTGATAACACCGGGGAGCTGTTTTTT
cdr3_aa: CASSPTGDNTGELFF

clone_size: once
v_call: TRBV28
d_call: NA
j_call: TRBJ1-1
cdr3_nt: TGTGCCAGCAGTTCTAATAGAGACACTGAAGCTTTCTTT
cdr3_aa: CASSSNRDTEAFF

clone_size: NA
v_call: TRBV10-1
d_call: NA
j_call: TRBJ1-5
cdr3_nt: TGCGCCAGCAGTGAGTCGTCAAATCAGCCCCAGCATTTT
cdr3_aa: CASSESSNQPQHF

clone_size: NA
v_call: TRBV29-1
d_call: NA
j_call: TRBJ1-2
cdr3_nt: TGCAGCGCGGGGGGGCAGGGTAGCCGCGGCTACACCTTC
cdr3_aa: CSAGGQGSRGYTF

clone_size: NA
v_call: TRBV19
d_call: TRBD1
j_call: TRBJ1-3
cdr3_nt: TGTGCCACCTCGACAGGGCCTGCTGGAAACACCATATATTTT
cdr3_aa: CATSTGPAGNTIYF

clone_size: NA
v_call: TRBV5-1
d_call: TRBD2
j_call: TRBJ2-3
cdr3_nt: TGCGCCAGCAGCCTAGCGGGAGGTATCACAGATACGCAGTATTTT
cdr3_aa: CASSLAGGITDTQYF

clone_size: NA
v_call: TRBV2
d_call: NA
j_call: TRBJ2-2
cdr3_nt: TGTGCCAGCAGCCTATCCCACACCGGGGAGCTGTTTTTT
cdr3_aa: CASSLSHTGELFF

clone_size: NA
v_call: TRBV11-2
d_call: NA
j_call: TRBJ2-4
cdr3_nt: TGTGCCAGCAGCTCATCCCCGGGGATTCTAGCCAAAAACATTCAGTACTTC
cdr3_aa: CASSSSPGILAKNIQYF

clone_size: NA
v_call: TRBV30
d_call: TRBD1
j_call: TRBJ2-4
cdr3_nt: TGTGCCTGGAGGAAAGAGACAGGGAACAAAAACATTCAGTACTTC
cdr3_aa: CAWRKETGNKNIQYF

clone_size: NA
v_call: TRBV19
d_call: NA
j_call: TRBJ2-2
cdr3_nt: TGTGCCAGTAGTCGGCTAGACAGGAACACCGGGGAGCTGTTTTTT
cdr3_aa: CASSRLDRNTGELFF

clone_size: NA
v_call: TRBV13
d_call: NA
j_call: TRBJ2-7
cdr3_nt: TGTGCCAGCAGCGCCTCCCCCCTCTACGAGCAGTACTTC
cdr3_aa: CASSASPLYEQYF

clone_size: NA
v_call: TRBV2
d_call: NA
j_call: TRBJ2-1
cdr3_nt: TGTGCCAGCAGCCCCCCCAACCCGCCCAATGAGCAGTTCTTC
cdr3_aa: CASSPPNPPNEQFF

clone_size: NA
v_call: TRBV2
d_call: NA
j_call: TRBJ1-5
cdr3_nt: TGTGCCAGCAGCTGGGAGACAAGTACAAATCAGCCCCAGCATTTT
cdr3_aa: CASSWETSTNQPQHF

clone_size: NA
v_call: TRBV10-3
d_call: NA
j_call: TRBJ2-2
cdr3_nt: TGTGCCATCAGTGACAGGGCCTCGAACACCGGGGAGCTGTTTTTT
cdr3_aa: CAISDRASNTGELFF

clone_size: once
v_call: TRBV30
d_call: NA
j_call: TRBJ2-7
cdr3_nt: TGTGCCTGGAGCGAATCCTACGAGCAGTACTTC
cdr3_aa: CAWSESYEQYF

clone_size: NA
v_call: TRBV4-1
d_call: TRBD2
j_call: TRBJ2-7
cdr3_nt: TGCGCCAGCAGCCAAGAGGGGGGGTACTACGAGCAGTACTTC
cdr3_aa: CASSQEGGYYEQYF

clone_size: NA
v_call: TRBV25-1
d_call: NA
j_call: TRBJ2-7
cdr3_nt: TGTGCCAGCAGCAAATCGGGACCGGGAACCTACGAGCAGTACTTC
cdr3_aa: CASSKSGPGTYEQYF

clone_size: NA
v_call: TRBV11-3
d_call: NA
j_call: TRBJ2-7
cdr3_nt: TGTGCCAGCAGCTTAGAAAGCTCCTACGAGCAGTACTTC
cdr3_aa: CASSLESSYEQYF

clone_size: NA
v_call: TRBV10-3
d_call: NA
j_call: TRBJ1-6
cdr3_nt: TGTGCCATCAGAATGGACAGAGGGGATAATTCACCCCTCCACTTT
cdr3_aa: CAIRMDRGDNSPLHF

clone_size: NA
v_call: TRBV10-3
d_call: NA
j_call: TRBJ1-3
cdr3_nt: TGTGCCATCAGTGATGAGCCCACGGACACCATATATTTT
cdr3_aa: CAISDEPTDTIYF